This T cell receptor beta chain is drawn from a study of response to subunit inactivated influenza vaccine. The V end lost 0 bases, the J end lost 0 bases, and 15 bases lay between the germline ends. Per germline, CDR1 MNHEY and CDR2 SVGAGI. The CDR3 sequence is 18 residues long. The sample holds a few counts of this clonotype. From the RT-PCR reads, TCRdb called clonotypes with MiXCR, one entry per CDR3 protein. The table lists 800,000 to 1,000,000 distinct CDR3 sequences, 21% of them singletons. The TCR comes from a man aged 45-65 years who received an inactivated influenza vaccine. This sequence joins TRBV6-5 and TRBJ1-3; D unclear. This material consisted of PBMCs from blood, taken 4 to 6 days after vaccination. The CDR3 protein is CASSYSMVRLSSGNTIYF. In DNA form, the CDR3 reads TGTGCCAGCAGTTACTCGATGGTACGGTTGAGCTCTGGAAACACCATATATTTT.